This is a list of T cell receptor beta chains from one sample in a study of identical twins. Each CDR3 protein is one row after TCRdb ran MiXCR on the 5' RACE reads. The table has about 520,000 distinct CDR3 sequences, roughly a fifth seen once. Separately, the same data were catalogued under a study of T cells expressing NK-cell markers.

The specimen was CD4+ T cells sorted from blood. The receptors derive from a woman in her late teens or twenties in good health. The CDR3 runs from the conserved cysteine through the conserved F or W. Each record gives: CDR3 length, J gene, clone size, V gene, D gene, CDR3 protein, CDR3 DNA. D genes are given only for firm matches. Only some rows state a clone size, as once, few, many or a class for expanded clones.

CDR3 length: 14; J gene: TRBJ2-7; clone size: few; V gene: TRBV29-1; D gene: TRBD2; CDR3 protein: CSVRTSGGNYEQYF; CDR3 DNA: TGCAGCGTCCGGACTAGCGGGGGGAACTACGAGCAGTACTTC
CDR3 length: 17; J gene: TRBJ1-5; clone size: many; V gene: TRBV7-2; D gene: NA; CDR3 protein: CASSLSVGRGANQPQHF; CDR3 DNA: TGTGCCAGCAGCTTATCGGTTGGGCGGGGGGCAAATCAGCCCCAGCATTTT
CDR3 length: 14; J gene: TRBJ2-5; clone size: NA; V gene: TRBV6-1; D gene: TRBD2; CDR3 protein: CASSPRGAEETQYF; CDR3 DNA: TGTGCCAGCAGTCCGCGGGGGGCCGAAGAGACCCAGTACTTC
CDR3 length: 15; J gene: TRBJ2-1; clone size: few; V gene: TRBV20-1; D gene: NA; CDR3 protein: CSVLAEIHYNNEQFF; CDR3 DNA: TGCAGTGTTTTAGCGGAAATTCATTACAACAATGAGCAGTTCTTC
CDR3 length: 14; J gene: TRBJ1-5; clone size: NA; V gene: TRBV7-2; D gene: NA; CDR3 protein: CASSLSGRSQPQHF; CDR3 DNA: TGTGCCAGCAGCTTAAGCGGGAGAAGTCAGCCCCAGCATTTT
CDR3 length: 16; J gene: TRBJ2-5; clone size: few; V gene: TRBV5-1; D gene: TRBD2; CDR3 protein: CASSLGVAGVKETQYF; CDR3 DNA: TGCGCCAGCAGCTTGGGGGTAGCGGGTGTAAAGGAGACCCAGTACTTC
CDR3 length: 16; J gene: TRBJ1-1; clone size: NA; V gene: TRBV7-9; D gene: TRBD1; CDR3 protein: CASSLWTGGGITEAFF; CDR3 DNA: TGTGCCAGCAGCTTGTGGACAGGGGGCGGTATCACTGAAGCTTTCTTT
CDR3 length: 12; J gene: TRBJ2-3; clone size: few; V gene: TRBV3-1; D gene: NA; CDR3 protein: CASSQTSDTQYF; CDR3 DNA: TGTGCCAGCAGCCAGACCTCAGATACGCAGTATTTT
CDR3 length: 15; J gene: TRBJ1-1; clone size: NA; V gene: TRBV11-3; D gene: NA; CDR3 protein: CASSLDGPQNTEAFF; CDR3 DNA: TGTGCCAGCAGCTTAGATGGCCCTCAGAACACTGAAGCTTTCTTT
CDR3 length: 14; J gene: TRBJ2-3; clone size: NA; V gene: TRBV29-1; D gene: TRBD1; CDR3 protein: CSVRDRGLADTQYF; CDR3 DNA: TGCAGCGTCCGGGACAGGGGTCTCGCAGATACGCAGTATTTT
CDR3 length: 16; J gene: TRBJ2-3; clone size: NA; V gene: TRBV24-1; D gene: NA; CDR3 protein: CATSDPQATNGDTQYF; CDR3 DNA: TGTGCCACCAGTGATCCACAGGCGACCAACGGAGATACGCAGTATTTT
CDR3 length: 12; J gene: TRBJ2-7; clone size: NA; V gene: TRBV19; D gene: NA; CDR3 protein: CASSMVRAEKYF; CDR3 DNA: TGTGCCAGTAGTATGGTCAGGGCAGAGAAGTACTTC
CDR3 length: 13; J gene: TRBJ2-1; clone size: few; V gene: TRBV20-1; D gene: NA; CDR3 protein: CSARVGVGNEQFF; CDR3 DNA: TGCAGTGCTAGAGTAGGGGTGGGCAATGAGCAGTTCTTC
CDR3 length: 16; J gene: TRBJ2-2; clone size: NA; V gene: TRBV2; D gene: TRBD2; CDR3 protein: CASSVQAGGRVGELFF; CDR3 DNA: TGTGCCAGCAGTGTTCAGGCGGGGGGACGTGTCGGGGAGCTGTTTTTT
CDR3 length: 13; J gene: TRBJ2-3; clone size: few; V gene: TRBV10-2; D gene: NA; CDR3 protein: CASSESGGGTQYF; CDR3 DNA: TGCGCCAGCAGTGAGTCGGGGGGAGGTACGCAGTATTTT
CDR3 length: 13; J gene: TRBJ1-1; clone size: few; V gene: TRBV5-1; D gene: NA; CDR3 protein: CASRTNGDTEAFF; CDR3 DNA: TGCGCCAGCCGGACCAACGGGGACACTGAAGCTTTCTTT
CDR3 length: 14; J gene: TRBJ2-5; clone size: few; V gene: TRBV6-1; D gene: TRBD2; CDR3 protein: CASSSGGGIKTQYF; CDR3 DNA: TGTGCCAGCAGCTCCGGGGGGGGGATAAAGACCCAGTACTTC
CDR3 length: 14; J gene: TRBJ2-1; clone size: many; V gene: TRBV4-3; D gene: NA; CDR3 protein: CASSQDRLGNEQFF; CDR3 DNA: TGCGCCAGCAGCCAGGACAGACTAGGGAATGAGCAGTTCTTC
CDR3 length: 13; J gene: TRBJ1-1; clone size: NA; V gene: TRBV20-1; D gene: NA; CDR3 protein: CSVQYSSNTEAYF; CDR3 DNA: TGCAGTGTCCAATATTCATCGAACACTGAAGCTTACTTT
CDR3 length: 15; J gene: TRBJ2-5; clone size: NA; V gene: TRBV9; D gene: NA; CDR3 protein: CASSVRGGRVETQYF; CDR3 DNA: TGTGCCAGCAGCGTTCGTGGAGGACGAGTAGAGACCCAGTACTTC
CDR3 length: 13; J gene: TRBJ2-1; clone size: few; V gene: TRBV20-1; D gene: NA; CDR3 protein: CSARDTSRGEQFF; CDR3 DNA: TGCAGTGCTAGAGATACTAGCCGGGGTGAGCAGTTCTTC
CDR3 length: 13; J gene: TRBJ1-1; clone size: few; V gene: TRBV5-1; D gene: TRBD1; CDR3 protein: CASTPGQGFRAFF; CDR3 DNA: TGCGCCAGCACTCCGGGACAGGGTTTTAGAGCTTTCTTT
CDR3 length: 17; J gene: TRBJ2-5; clone size: NA; V gene: TRBV7-8; D gene: TRBD2; CDR3 protein: CASTLTLAGIPQETQYF; CDR3 DNA: TGTGCCAGCACCCTTACCCTAGCGGGGATACCACAAGAGACCCAGTACTTC
CDR3 length: 15; J gene: TRBJ2-4; clone size: few; V gene: TRBV20-1; D gene: TRBD1; CDR3 protein: CSARGTGIAKNIQYF; CDR3 DNA: TGCAGTGCGAGGGGGACAGGGATAGCCAAAAACATTCAGTACTTC
CDR3 length: 14; J gene: TRBJ2-1; clone size: NA; V gene: TRBV12-3/TRBV12-4; D gene: NA; CDR3 protein: CASSWALGFDEQFF; CDR3 DNA: TGTGCCAGCAGTTGGGCCCTGGGGTTCGATGAGCAGTTCTTC
CDR3 length: 16; J gene: TRBJ2-3; clone size: NA; V gene: TRBV12-3/TRBV12-4; D gene: TRBD2; CDR3 protein: CASSAQGTSPADTQYF; CDR3 DNA: TGTGCCAGCAGCGCTCAGGGGACTAGCCCAGCAGATACGCAGTATTTT
CDR3 length: 13; J gene: TRBJ2-7; clone size: few; V gene: TRBV6-6; D gene: NA; CDR3 protein: CASNSRASYEQYF; CDR3 DNA: TGTGCCAGCAACAGTAGGGCTTCCTACGAGCAGTACTTC
CDR3 length: 15; J gene: TRBJ2-3; clone size: NA; V gene: TRBV20-1; D gene: TRBD2; CDR3 protein: CSARGGTSGTDTQYF; CDR3 DNA: TGCAGTGCTAGAGGGGGGACTAGCGGAACAGATACGCAGTATTTT